Below are 11 T cell receptor beta chains sequenced from a single sample in a study of blood T cell dynamics during melanoma immunotherapy. The protocol was immunoSEQ multiplex PCR, while the TCRdb copy is restricted to in-frame clones and leaves out a portion. There are around 5,000 clones in the sample; 70% to 90% occur only once, and under 20% lies in the top ten. Time point meaning: pre-treatment baseline. The sample here was blood, taken from a patient treated with checkpoint blockade. The receptors come from a human donor with melanoma.

This rearrangement joins TRBV7-9 to TRBJ1-2; weak D call: TRBD1 (5 bases). The V end was cut by 5 bases, the J end by 0 bases, with 10 bases between. Germline lookup yields CDR1 SEHNR and CDR2 FQNEAQ (reference sequence). This CDR3 region has 14 residues. The CDR3, as DNA: TGTGCCAGCAGCCCCCAGGGACCTAACTATGGCTACACCTTC. Amino acids: CASSPQGPNYGYTF.

J is TRBJ2-7 and V is TRBV5-1; D uncertain. Trimming took 3 bases from V and 4 from J, leaving 11 bases between them. Germline values: CDR1 SGHRS, CDR2 YFSETQ. There are 13 residues in the CDR3. CDR3 in amino acids: CASSSTKTYEQYF. The CDR3 DNA reads as TGCGCCAGCAGCTCCACCAAAACTTACGAGCAGTACTTC.

The chain combines TRBV11-3 with TRBJ2-3; the D gene is possibly TRBD2 (5 bases). The germline V gene encodes CDR1 SGHNT and CDR2 YENEEA. Trimming left V 5 bases short and J 8 bases short, with 17 bases between. This CDR3 has 14 residues. The CDR3 loop reads CASSPGRSEGTQYF. The CDR3 DNA reads as TGTGCCAGCAGCCCAGGCCGGAGCGAGGGTACGCAGTATTTT. Supplemented by reference TRBV11-3 and TRBJ2-3, the full variable domain reads EAGVVQSPRYKIIEKKQPVAFWCNPISGHNTLYWYLQNLGQGPELLIRYENEEAVDDSQLPKDRFSAERLKGVDSTLKIQPAELGDSAVYLCASSPGRSEGTQYFGPGTRLTVL.

This chain links TRBV19 with TRBJ2-2; D call uncertain. The CDR3 extends over 15 amino acids. Germline loops: CDR1 LNHDA, CDR2 SQIVND (reference sequence). V lost 5 bases and J 4 bases, leaving 14 bases between the germline ends. The chain's CDR3 is CASSPTGLTTGELFF. In DNA form, the CDR3 reads TGTGCCAGTAGTCCCACTGGGCTAACCACCGGGGAGCTGTTTTTT.

This rearrangement joins TRBV2 to TRBJ2-5; 8 bases fit TRBD1. The assigned J gene may be wrong: the sequence end matches TRBJ2-7 better. CDR1 and CDR2 (germline): SNHLY, FYNNEI. CDR3 length: 14 residues. CDR3 protein: CASSGVDRVDEQYF. The CDR3 DNA sequence: TGTGCCAGCAGTGGGGTGGACAGGGTGGACGAGCAGTACTTC.

The chain couples TRBV10-1 to TRBJ2-3; D remains ambiguous. The germline V gene encodes CDR1 WNHNN and CDR2 SYGVQD (reference sequence). With 5 bases removed from V and 6 bases from J, the gap between germline ends came to 18 bases. The CDR3 is 15 residues long. CDR3 amino acids: CASSSRASNSDTQYF. In nucleotides, the CDR3 is TGCGCCAGCAGTTCCCGGGCCTCGAACTCGGATACGCAGTATTTT.

There are a few counts of this clone. This chain connects TRBV5-3 to TRBJ1-2; 10 bases are shared with TRBD1. TRBV5-3 carries the ORF label, with uncertain function. The V segment lost 5 bases and the J segment 8 bases; nucleotides outside the gene matches: 6. The CDR3 sequence is 13 residues long. CDR3 in DNA: TGTGCCAGAAGGCCCGGGACAGGGGACGGCTACACCTTC. Translating it yields CARRPGTGDGYTF.

The V and J genes are TRBV11-3 and TRBJ1-2; 9 nucleotides match TRBD1. The CDR3 loop spans 14 amino acids. The J segment lost 5 bases and the V segment lost 3 bases, leaving 4 bases of the junction unmatched. CDR1 is SGHNT and CDR2 is YENEEA in the germline V gene. In DNA form, the CDR3 reads TGTGCCAGCAGCTTCCCCGGGACAGGGTATGGCTACACCTTC. Protein sequence: CASSFPGTGYGYTF. The whole variable domain, remainder taken from reference TRBV11-3 and TRBJ1-2, is EAGVVQSPRYKIIEKKQPVAFWCNPISGHNTLYWYLQNLGQGPELLIRYENEEAVDDSQLPKDRFSAERLKGVDSTLKIQPAELGDSAVYLCASSFPGTGYGYTFGSGTRLTVV.

The gene calls are TRBV6-6 and TRBJ2-1; unclear D gene. Germline CDR1 MNHNY, CDR2 SVGAGI (reference sequence). This CDR3 comprises 16 residues. With 5 bases removed from V and 3 bases from J, the gap between germline ends came to 17 bases. As DNA, the CDR3 is TGTGCCAGCAGTAAGCCGTGGACCCTTGGCTACAATGAGCAGTTCTTC. Translating gives CASSKPWTLGYNEQFF.

This clone was seen just once. V usage is TRBV27 and J usage is TRBJ1-2; the D is unclear. CDR3 length equals 13 residues. The V end lost 2 bases, the J end lost 5 bases, and 9 bases lay between the germline ends. CDR1 is MNHEY and CDR2 is SMNVEV in the germline V gene (reference sequence). The CDR3 reads CASSLEGLYGYTF. The CDR3 DNA sequence: TGTGCCAGCAGTTTAGAGGGATTGTATGGCTACACCTTC.

The CDR3 bases are TGTGCCAGCAGCGGCGTGACAGGGGAGTTAGGAAACACCATATATTTT. It codes for CASSGVTGELGNTIYF. The chain combines TRBV5-8 with TRBJ1-3, with 8 bases identical to TRBD1. From germline, CDR1 is SGHTS and CDR2 YDEGEE. The CDR3 length is 16 residues. Unmatched junction bases numbered 10, after V lost 4 bases and J lost 4 bases.